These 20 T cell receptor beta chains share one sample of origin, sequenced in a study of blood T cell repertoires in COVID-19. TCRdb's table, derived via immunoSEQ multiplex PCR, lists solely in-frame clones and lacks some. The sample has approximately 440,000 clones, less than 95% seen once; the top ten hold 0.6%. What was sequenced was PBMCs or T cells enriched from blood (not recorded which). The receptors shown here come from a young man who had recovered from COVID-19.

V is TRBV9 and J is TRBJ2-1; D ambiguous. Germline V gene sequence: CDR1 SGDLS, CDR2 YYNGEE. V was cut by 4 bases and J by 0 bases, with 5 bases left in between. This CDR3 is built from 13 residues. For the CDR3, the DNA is TGTGCCAGCAGCCCAGGCTCCTACAATGAGCAGTTCTTC. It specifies CASSPGSYNEQFF.

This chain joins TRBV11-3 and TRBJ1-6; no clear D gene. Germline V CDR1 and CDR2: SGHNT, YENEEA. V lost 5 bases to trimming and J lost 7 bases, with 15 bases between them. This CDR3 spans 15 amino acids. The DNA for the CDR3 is TGTGCCAGCAGCCCCCGTGGGCGCAGGAATTCACCCCTCCACTTT. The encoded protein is CASSPRGRRNSPLHF. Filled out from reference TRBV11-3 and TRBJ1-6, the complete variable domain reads EAGVVQSPRYKIIEKKQPVAFWCNPISGHNTLYWYLQNLGQGPELLIRYENEEAVDDSQLPKDRFSAERLKGVDSTLKIQPAELGDSAVYLCASSPRGRRNSPLHFGNGTRLTVT.

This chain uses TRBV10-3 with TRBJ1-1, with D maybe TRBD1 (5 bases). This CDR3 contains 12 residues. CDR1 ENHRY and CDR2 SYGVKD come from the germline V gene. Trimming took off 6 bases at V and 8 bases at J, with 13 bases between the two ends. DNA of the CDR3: TGTGCCATCAGCCTATCAACAGGAGAAGCTTTCTTT. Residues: CAISLSTGEAFF.

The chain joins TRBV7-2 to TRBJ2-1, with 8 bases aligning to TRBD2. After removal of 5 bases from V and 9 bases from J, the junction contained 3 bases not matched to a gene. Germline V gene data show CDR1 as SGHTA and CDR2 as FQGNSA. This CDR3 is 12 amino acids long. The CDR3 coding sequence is TGTGCCAGCAGCCCAGGGACTAGTGAGCAGTTCTTC. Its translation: CASSPGTSEQFF. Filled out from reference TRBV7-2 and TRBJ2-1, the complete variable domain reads GAGVSQSPSNKVTEKGKDVELRCDPISGHTALYWYRQSLGQGLEFLIYFQGNSAPDKSGLPSDRFSAERTGGSVSTLTIQRTQQEDSAVYLCASSPGTSEQFFGPGTRLTVL.

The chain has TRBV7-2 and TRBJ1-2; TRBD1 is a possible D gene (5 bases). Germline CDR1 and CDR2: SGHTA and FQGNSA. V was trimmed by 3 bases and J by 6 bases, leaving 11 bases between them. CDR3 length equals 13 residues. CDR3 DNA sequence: TGTGCCAGCAGCTTTGACGGGGGGAATGGCTACACCTTC. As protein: CASSFDGGNGYTF.

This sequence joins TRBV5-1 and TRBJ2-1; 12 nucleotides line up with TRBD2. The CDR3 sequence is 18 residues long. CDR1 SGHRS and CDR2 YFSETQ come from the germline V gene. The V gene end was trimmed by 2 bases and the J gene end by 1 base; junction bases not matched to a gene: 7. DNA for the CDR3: TGCGCCAGCAGCTTACGACTAGCGGGGGCGCGGTCCTACAATGAGCAGTTCTTC. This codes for CASSLRLAGARSYNEQFF. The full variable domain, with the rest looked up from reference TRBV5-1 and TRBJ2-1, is KAGVTQTPRYLIKTRGQQVTLSCSPISGHRSVSWYQQTPGQGLQFLFEYFSETQRNKGNFPGRFSGRQFSNSRSEMNVSTLELGDSALYLCASSLRLAGARSYNEQFFGPGTRLTVL.

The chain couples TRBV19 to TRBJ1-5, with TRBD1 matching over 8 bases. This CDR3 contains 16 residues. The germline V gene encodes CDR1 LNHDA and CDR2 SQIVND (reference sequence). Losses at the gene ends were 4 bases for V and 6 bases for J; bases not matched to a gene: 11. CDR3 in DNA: TGTGCCAGTAGTACCGGCGACAGGGGACCTAGTCAGCCCCAGCATTTT. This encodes CASSTGDRGPSQPQHF. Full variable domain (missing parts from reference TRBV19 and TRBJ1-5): DGGITQSPKYLFRKEGQNVTLSCEQNLNHDAMYWYRQDPGQGLRLIYYSQIVNDFQKGDIAEGYSVSREKKESFPLTVTSAQKNPTAFYLCASSTGDRGPSQPQHFGDGTRLSIL.

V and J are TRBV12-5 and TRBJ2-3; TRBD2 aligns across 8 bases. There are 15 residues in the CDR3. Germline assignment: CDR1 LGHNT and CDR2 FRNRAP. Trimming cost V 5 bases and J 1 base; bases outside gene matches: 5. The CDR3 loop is CASGPVGGGTDTQYF. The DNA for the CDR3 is TGTGCTAGTGGTCCGGTCGGGGGGGGCACAGATACGCAGTATTTT. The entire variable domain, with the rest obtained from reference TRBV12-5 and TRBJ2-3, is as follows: DARVTQTPRHKVTEMGQEVTMRCQPILGHNTVFWYRQTMMQGLELLAYFRNRAPLDDSGMPKDRFSAEMPDATLATLKIQPSEPRDSAVYFCASGPVGGGTDTQYFGPGTRLTVL.

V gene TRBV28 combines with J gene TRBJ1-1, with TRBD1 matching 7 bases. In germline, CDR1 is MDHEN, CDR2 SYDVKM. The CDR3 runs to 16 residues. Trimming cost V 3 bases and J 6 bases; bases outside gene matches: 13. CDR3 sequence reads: CASSLLIGTGAPEAFF. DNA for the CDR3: TGTGCCAGCAGTTTGCTTATCGGAACAGGGGCGCCTGAAGCTTTCTTT. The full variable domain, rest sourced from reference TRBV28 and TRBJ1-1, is DVKVTQSSRYLVKRTGEKVFLECVQDMDHENMFWYRQDPGLGLRLIYFSYDVKMKEKGDIPEGYSVSREKKERFSLILESASTNQTSMYLCASSLLIGTGAPEAFFGQGTRLTVV.

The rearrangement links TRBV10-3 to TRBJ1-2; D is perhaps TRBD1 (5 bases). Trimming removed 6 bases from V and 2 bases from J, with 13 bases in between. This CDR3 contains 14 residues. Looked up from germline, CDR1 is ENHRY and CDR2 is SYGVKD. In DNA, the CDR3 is TGTGCCATCAGGCGGGGGATTCCGAACTATGGCTACACCTTC. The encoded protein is CAIRRGIPNYGYTF.

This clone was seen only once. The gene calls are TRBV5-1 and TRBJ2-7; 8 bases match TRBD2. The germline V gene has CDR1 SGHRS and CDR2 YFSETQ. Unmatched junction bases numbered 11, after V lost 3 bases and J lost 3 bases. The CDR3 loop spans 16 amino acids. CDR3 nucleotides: TGCGCCAGCAGCTGGGGGTCAGCGGGAGTCGGCTACGAGCAGTACTTC. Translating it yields CASSWGSAGVGYEQYF.

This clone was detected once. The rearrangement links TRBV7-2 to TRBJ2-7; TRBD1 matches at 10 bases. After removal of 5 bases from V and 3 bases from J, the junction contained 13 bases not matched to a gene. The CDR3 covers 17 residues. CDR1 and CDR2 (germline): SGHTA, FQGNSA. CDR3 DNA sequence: TGTGCCAGCAGCCTGACAGGGGGCTCGTCTAAAATCTACGAGCAGTACTTC. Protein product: CASSLTGGSSKIYEQYF.

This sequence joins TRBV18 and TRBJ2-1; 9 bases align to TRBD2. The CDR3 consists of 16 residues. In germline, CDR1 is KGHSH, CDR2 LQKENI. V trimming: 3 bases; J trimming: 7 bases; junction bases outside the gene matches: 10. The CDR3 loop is CASSPYELAGYNEQFF. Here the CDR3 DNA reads TGTGCCAGCTCACCGTACGAACTAGCGGGCTATAATGAGCAGTTCTTC.

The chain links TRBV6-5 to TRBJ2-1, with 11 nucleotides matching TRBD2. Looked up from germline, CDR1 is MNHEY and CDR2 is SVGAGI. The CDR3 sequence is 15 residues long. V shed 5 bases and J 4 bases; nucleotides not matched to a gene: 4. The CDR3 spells CASSPTSGRYNEQFF. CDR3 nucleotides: TGTGCCAGCAGTCCAACTAGCGGGAGATACAATGAGCAGTTCTTC.

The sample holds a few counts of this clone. The chain's CDR3 is CASSLNQGNTEAFF. The CDR3 bases are TGTGCCAGCAGCCTCAACCAGGGGAACACTGAAGCTTTCTTT. The genes are TRBV3-1 (or the pseudogene TRBV3-2) and TRBJ1-1; D perhaps matches TRBD1 (5 bases). CDR1 and CDR2 from the germline V gene are LGHDT and YNNKEL (reference sequence). The V end was cut by 4 bases, the J end by 1 base, with 10 bases between. CDR3 length equals 14 residues.

CDR3 region: CASSKAGNYGYTF. CDR3 DNA: TGCGCCAGCAGCAAAGCCGGGAACTATGGCTACACCTTC. The chain recombines TRBV5-1 with TRBJ1-2; D gene ambiguous. The V end was cut by 4 bases, the J end by 2 bases, with 9 bases between. The germline V gene has CDR1 SGHRS and CDR2 YFSETQ. The CDR3 sequence is 13 residues long.

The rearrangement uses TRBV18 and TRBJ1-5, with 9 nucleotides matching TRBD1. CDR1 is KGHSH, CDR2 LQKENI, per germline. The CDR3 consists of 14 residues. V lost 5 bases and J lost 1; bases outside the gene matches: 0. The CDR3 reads CASSGQGSNQPQHF. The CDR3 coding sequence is TGTGCCAGCTCAGGACAGGGGAGCAATCAGCCCCAGCATTTT.

CDR3 sequence (DNA): TGCAGCGGAGGGGGCGGCAATCAGCCCCAGCATTTT. It yields the protein CSGGGGNQPQHF. The chain joins TRBV29-1 to TRBJ1-5, with TRBD1 matching over 7 bases. CDR3 size: 12 residues. Germline V gene lookup returns CDR1 SQVTM and CDR2 ANQGSEA. V lost 7 bases to trimming and J lost 2 bases; unmatched junction nucleotides: 2.

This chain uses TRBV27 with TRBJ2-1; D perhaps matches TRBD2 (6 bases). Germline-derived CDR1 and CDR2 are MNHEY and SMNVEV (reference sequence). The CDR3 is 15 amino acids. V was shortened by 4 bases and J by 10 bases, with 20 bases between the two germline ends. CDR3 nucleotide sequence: TGTGCCAGCAGTTCAAAACGGAGCGGGCTTTGGGAGCAGTTCTTC. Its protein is CASSSKRSGLWEQFF.

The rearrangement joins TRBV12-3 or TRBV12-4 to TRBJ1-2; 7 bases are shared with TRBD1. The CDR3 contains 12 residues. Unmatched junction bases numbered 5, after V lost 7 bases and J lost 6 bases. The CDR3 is CASTDRADGYTF. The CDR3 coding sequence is TGTGCCAGCACCGACAGGGCTGATGGCTACACCTTC.